This entry describes one TCR beta chain. What this receptor recognizes is not known. Base quality data are lacking; no much larger clone is found one base away. The donors were under 40 Caucasian individuals from Russia, aged 6 to 90 years, who were systemically healthy. Around 9.9 milliliters of peripheral blood were collected from each donor into EDTA-treated Vacutainer tubes. Ficoll-Paque density-gradient centrifugation was used to isolate PBMCs, with at least 6.5 million obtained per sample. Total RNA, at least 6 micrograms per sample, was extracted from PBMCs with Trizol reagent. For every donor, flow cytometry on a PBMC aliquot measured the percentage of naive CD45RAhigh/CD27high T cells. These data belong to a study of blood T cells in healthy people across ages (dated by TCRdb to 2013 to 2016). Broadly, across the study: In model experiments, template switching captured roughly one uniquely barcoded TCR beta cDNA molecule for every two T cells. For two donors (one aged 18 to 30 and one aged 80 or older), the study analyzed two additional independent replicas of 1 million unique cDNA reads from the same blood draw. To avoid experimental bias, donors of different ages were spread randomly across the sequencing lanes. To track age-related changes in TCR beta repertoire diversity, the study relied on deep sequencing normalized with unique cDNA molecular identifiers. The donors were divided into four age groups: young (average around 17 years), middle-aged (about 39), aged (about 62) and long-lived (roughly 88). The research as a whole found: Bulk unsorted PBMC profiling prevented conclusive comparison of naive and antigen-experienced compartments. There was a strong correlation between observed TCR beta diversity and the percentage of naive T cells measured by flow cytometry. Because donor CMV infection status was unknown, age-related changes in expanded clonotypes were potentially confounded. Compared with the aged group, the long-lived group had more naive CD4+ T cells, fewer expanded clones and increased TCR diversity, suggesting age selection. Estimates of total diversity from one million sequenced T cells were regarded as lower bounds and underestimates. Observed TCR beta diversity per million T cells fell roughly linearly with age, and a significant reduction was already apparent by age about 36.

Libraries were built with 5' RACE. Sequencing took place on an Illumina HiSeq 2500. A second PCR of roughly 6 to 11 cycles was run with a J-beta primer mix and a sample-barcoded 5' primer. A unique molecular identifier was introduced onto each TCR beta cDNA molecule by a template-switch 5' adaptor carrying 12 random nucleotides. At least 3 million CDR3-containing paired-end reads were obtained from each sample. First-strand cDNA synthesis was performed from all RNA using the Mint cDNA synthesis kit, with priming by a TRBC-specific oligonucleotide. Following uracil-DNA glycosylase treatment, a first 18-cycle PCR with universal primers M1SS and BC2_uni_R was performed on all cDNA. The source study handled its data this way. Each sample was normalized by randomly selecting 1 million high-quality reads, each carrying a distinct molecular identifier. Reads sharing molecular identifiers were discarded rather than binned into consensus sequences. CDR3 identification, clonotype clustering and error correction used MiTCR with a Q25 quality threshold and the strictest error-elimination algorithm. A nonparametric unseen species model with Euler transformation was used to estimate lower-bound total TCR beta diversity. The public reads were reprocessed in TCRdb via fastp at Q25 and MiXCR, keeping in-frame beta chains. Each entry is one CDR3 protein sequence, shown with its most common DNA and genes. In this record, the V and J calls reflect TCRdb's handling and not the investigators' own analysis. This sample has 700,000 to 900,000 distinct CDR3 sequences in its table, and about 55% of those were observed once. The ten top clones hold roughly two fifths of the sample.

CDR3 length: 14 amino acids, cysteine to phenylalanine. The retained sequence is limited to the CDR3, 42 bases, with the frame set at the first base. CDR1 and CDR2, per the germline V gene, are SNHLY and FYNNEI. Trimming at the junction amounts to 1 base on V and 0 bases on J, and the germline ends lie 4 bases apart. The chain uses TRBV2 and TRBJ1-5; the D gene is not confidently resolved. The material sequenced was blood. This TCR was recovered from an elderly man in good health. The bases are TGTGCCAGCAGTGAAGACTATAGCAATCAGCCCCAGCATTTT. This is translated as CASSEDYSNQPQHF.